These 14 T cell receptor beta chains were all obtained from the same sample, sequenced in a study of radiotherapy plus CTLA-4 blockade in lung cancer (dated by TCRdb to 2016 to 2018). The library was produced with the immunoSEQ multiplex PCR assay. This immuneACCESS table, as held by TCRdb, lists in-frame sequences with V and J called but not all clones. Of the missing ones, under half trace to an unresolved V gene in checked studies; the others have no known cause. Across this sample there are 30,000 to 35,000 clones, with approximately 78% seen only once. Around 24% of the sample is in the top ten clones. The source was peripheral blood, collected from a patient treated with radiotherapy plus ipilimumab. Receptor source: a human donor with non-small cell lung cancer that progressed on radiotherapy plus ipilimumab.

CDR3 coding DNA: TGCAGCGTTCAGGTGGGCACTGGGGCCAACGTCCTGACTTTC. As protein: CSVQVGTGANVLTF. This chain uses TRBV29-1 with TRBJ2-6; no clear D. CDR3 length: 14 residues. The germline V gene encodes CDR1 SQVTM and CDR2 ANQGSEA. With 5 bases removed from V and 2 bases from J, the gap between germline ends came to 10 bases.

V gene TRBV4-2 combines with J gene TRBJ1-2; no reliable D call. CDR3 length: 15 amino acids. The V gene lost 7 bases and the J gene lost 4 bases, with 19 bases spanning the gap. Germline V CDR1 and CDR2: LGHNA, YNFKEQ. The CDR3 reads CASTENEREAYGYTF. Written as DNA, the CDR3 is TGTGCCAGCACTGAAAACGAGAGGGAGGCCTATGGCTACACCTTC.

The rearrangement uses TRBV28 and TRBJ2-7; tentative D call: TRBD1 (8 bases). This CDR3 region has 14 residues. Trimming removed 11 bases from V and 5 bases from J, with 22 bases in between. From germline, CDR1 is MDHEN and CDR2 SYDVKM. Written as DNA, the CDR3 is TGTGCCGGCGGGACGACAGGGGAGGGCAACGAGCAGTACTTC. Encoded protein: CAGGTTGEGNEQYF.

The CDR3 sequence is CASSIGQGSETQYF. CDR3 DNA: TGTGCCAGTAGTATCGGACAGGGAAGCGAGACCCAGTACTTC. This rearrangement joins TRBV19 to TRBJ2-5; 8 nucleotides agree with TRBD1. V lost 3 bases and J lost 5; bases outside the gene matches: 5. The CDR3 runs 14 residues. CDR1 and CDR2 from the germline V gene are LNHDA and SQIVND (reference sequence).

The sample holds a few counts of this clone. The chain uses TRBV19 and TRBJ1-1, with D possibly matching TRBD1 (6 bases). Germline CDR1 and CDR2: LNHDA and SQIVND (reference sequence). With 5 bases removed from V and 5 bases from J, the gap between germline ends came to 18 bases. The CDR3 has 15 residues. The chain's CDR3 is CASSPYGGHLTEAFF. CDR3 coding DNA: TGTGCCAGTAGTCCGTACGGGGGGCATTTGACTGAAGCTTTCTTT.

This sequence joins TRBV9 and TRBJ1-1, with 7 bases that match TRBD1. The V segment lost 0 bases and the J segment 1 base; nucleotides outside the gene matches: 12. The CDR3 has 18 amino acids. CDR1 SGDLS and CDR2 YYNGEE come from the germline V gene. The CDR3, as DNA: TGTGCCAGCAGCGTAGGGGATGCAGGGGGTATATCGAACACTGAAGCTTTCTTT. Amino acids: CASSVGDAGGISNTEAFF.

This chain links TRBV2 with TRBJ1-1; TRBD1 is a possible D gene (5 bases). V lost 7 bases, J lost 3 bases, and 15 bases lay in between. Looked up from germline, CDR1 is SNHLY and CDR2 is FYNNEI. The CDR3 is 14 amino acids. The CDR3 is CASKVAGLDTEAFF. As DNA, the CDR3 is TGTGCCAGCAAGGTGGCAGGGTTGGACACTGAAGCTTTCTTT.

In its sample, this clone was seen a few times. The J gene is TRBJ2-5, the V gene TRBV7-2, with D possibly matching TRBD1 (6 bases). The V end lost 4 bases, the J end lost 1 base, and 13 bases lay between the germline ends. Germline CDR1 and CDR2: SGHTA and FQGNSA. The CDR3 length is 15 residues. The CDR3 DNA reads as TGTGCCAGCAGCTCCTTCGGGACAACCCAAGAGACCCAGTACTTC. Protein sequence: CASSSFGTTQETQYF.

The CDR3, as DNA: TGTGCCAGCAGCCAAGCCGCCGGGATCACCGGAACAGATACGCAGTATTTT. Its translation: CASSQAAGITGTDTQYF. This chain links TRBV4-2 with TRBJ2-3, with TRBD2 as a possible D gene (5 bases). This CDR3 region has 17 residues. V lost 1 base and J lost 3, with 17 bases in between. Germline V gene lookup returns CDR1 LGHNA and CDR2 YNFKEQ.

V gene TRBV2 combines with J gene TRBJ2-2, with a tentative D call TRBD1 (5 bases). The CDR3 runs to 15 residues. Per germline, CDR1 SNHLY and CDR2 FYNNEI. V was pared by 3 bases and J by 0 bases, with 8 bases between. The CDR3 sequence: CASSDWGPNTGELFF. The CDR3 bases are TGTGCCAGCAGTGACTGGGGCCCGAACACCGGGGAGCTGTTTTTT.

This clone was seen a handful of times. The rearrangement joins TRBV6-5 to TRBJ1-6; unclear D gene. The CDR3 sequence is 13 residues long. Germline V gene sequence: CDR1 MNHEY, CDR2 SVGAGI. V lost 5 bases to trimming and J lost 4 bases, with 6 bases between them. CDR3 in DNA: TGTGCCAGCAGTGAGGGTTATAATTCACCCCTCCACTTT. This gives the protein CASSEGYNSPLHF.

The J gene is TRBJ2-5, the V gene TRBV7-2; D gene unclear. In germline, CDR1 is SGHTA, CDR2 FQGNSA. V was cut by 6 bases and J by 4 bases, with 15 bases left in between. This CDR3 has 14 residues. CDR3 sequence reads: CASSSQSGGETQYF. DNA of the CDR3: TGTGCCAGCAGTTCCCAGTCGGGTGGAGAGACCCAGTACTTC.

This clone was picked up many times. This chain uses TRBV19 with TRBJ2-7; 11 bases fit TRBD1. This CDR3 spans 13 amino acids. Per the germline V gene, CDR1 is LNHDA and CDR2 is SQIVND (reference sequence). Losses at the gene ends were 6 bases for V and 7 bases for J; bases not matched to a gene: 5. CDR3 sequence: CASSPRDRGEQYF. The CDR3 DNA reads as TGTGCCAGTAGCCCCCGGGACAGGGGGGAGCAGTACTTC.

The rearrangement uses TRBV2 and TRBJ1-5; 7 nucleotides match TRBD1. Trimming cost V 6 bases and J 2 bases; bases outside gene matches: 4. This CDR3 is 14 amino acids long. Germline CDR1 SNHLY, CDR2 FYNNEI. The CDR3 here is CASSAGTGNQPQHF. The CDR3 DNA follows: TGTGCCAGCAGCGCCGGGACAGGCAATCAGCCCCAGCATTTT.